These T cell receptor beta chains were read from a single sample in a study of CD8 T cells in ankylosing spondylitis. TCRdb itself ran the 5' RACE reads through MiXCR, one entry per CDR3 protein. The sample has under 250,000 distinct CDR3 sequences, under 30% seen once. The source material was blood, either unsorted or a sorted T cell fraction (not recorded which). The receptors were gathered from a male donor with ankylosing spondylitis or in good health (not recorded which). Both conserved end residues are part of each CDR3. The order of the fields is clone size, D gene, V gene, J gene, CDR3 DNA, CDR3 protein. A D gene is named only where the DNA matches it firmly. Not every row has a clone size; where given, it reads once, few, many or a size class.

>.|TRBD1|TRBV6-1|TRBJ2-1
TGTGCCAGCAGAAAAGGACAGGGGGCCTACAATGAGCAGTTCTTC
CASRKGQGAYNEQFF
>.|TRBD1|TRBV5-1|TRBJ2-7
TGCGCCAGCAGCGTAGGGACAGCCGTCTCCTACGAGCAGTACTTC
CASSVGTAVSYEQYF
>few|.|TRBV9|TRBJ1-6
TGTGCCAGCAGCGACGTCGACAGAAGTTCACCCCTCCACTTT
CASSDVDRSSPLHF
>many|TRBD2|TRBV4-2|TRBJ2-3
TGTGCCAGCAGCCTTCGACTAGCGGGAGGGCGAGAGTCGGATACGCAGTATTTT
CASSLRLAGGRESDTQYF
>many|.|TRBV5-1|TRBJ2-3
TGCGCCAGCTTCGAGACGTCTTTTCCCCAGGATACGCAGTATTTT
CASFETSFPQDTQYF
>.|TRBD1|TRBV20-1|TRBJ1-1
TGCAGTGCAAAAGAGGGGGCAAGGAACACTGAAGCTTTCTTT
CSAKEGARNTEAFF
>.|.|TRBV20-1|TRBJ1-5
TGCAGTGCTGAAGGGCCTTTTAGCAATCAGCCCCAGCATTTT
CSAEGPFSNQPQHF
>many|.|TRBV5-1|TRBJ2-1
TGCGCCAGCAGCTTGGACCCCGCCGGCCCCAATGAGCAGTTCTTC
CASSLDPAGPNEQFF
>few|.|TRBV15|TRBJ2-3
TGTGCCACCAGAGCTGGGGTGGCAGATACGCAGTATTTT
CATRAGVADTQYF
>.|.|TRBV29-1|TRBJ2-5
TGCAGCGTTGACAGGGAGAAGACCCAGTACTTC
CSVDREKTQYF